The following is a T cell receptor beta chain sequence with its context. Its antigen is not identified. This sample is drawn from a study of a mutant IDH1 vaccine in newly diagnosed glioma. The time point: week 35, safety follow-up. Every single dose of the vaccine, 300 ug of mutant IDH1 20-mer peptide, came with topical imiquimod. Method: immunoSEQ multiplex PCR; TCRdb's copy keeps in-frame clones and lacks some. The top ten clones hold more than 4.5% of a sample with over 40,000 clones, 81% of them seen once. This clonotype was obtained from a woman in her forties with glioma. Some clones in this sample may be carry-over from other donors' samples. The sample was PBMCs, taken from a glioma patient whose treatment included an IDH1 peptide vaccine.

The CDR3 spells CATSRVRQGDEQYF. Written as DNA, the CDR3 is TGTGCCACCAGCAGAGTGAGACAGGGCGACGAGCAGTACTTC. The chain couples TRBV15 to TRBJ2-7, with 7 bases aligning to TRBD1. CDR3 size: 14 residues. V gave up 1 base and J gave up 5 bases; unmatched junction bases: 5. Germline V lookup: CDR1 LNHNV, CDR2 YYDKDF (reference sequence).